This T cell receptor (beta chain) appears in the sequencing data of a study of cytomegalovirus exposure and HLA in healthy donors. Study findings and constraints: Most TCR sequences were uncommon, yet certain public TCRs appeared in many donors. Investigators reported 150 to 200 TCR beta chains as tied to cytomegalovirus. One later analysis reportedly identified an Asian-associated ancestry cluster that showed fewer N-insertions than the roughly 600-donor mean.

In the PCR, 60 Vbeta and 13 Jbeta primers were used. The repertoire was sequenced with immunoSEQ multiplex PCR; TCRdb's copy has only in-frame clones and lacks some. The sample shows more than 90,000 clones, 82% of them seen only once. Concerning this clone itself: What it binds is not known.

This receptor was obtained from a man aged 50 to 60 in good health and CMV-seronegative. The specimen sequenced was PBMCs.

Here the CDR3 reads CASSQRIAGEDEQFF. The CDR3 region has the DNA TGCGCCAGCAGCCAAAGGATAGCGGGAGAGGATGAGCAGTTCTTC. The J gene is TRBJ2-1, the V gene TRBV4-1; the match to TRBD2 covers 9 bases. The ends lost 2 bases at V and 8 bases at J; junction bases unmatched: 7. CDR3 length equals 15 residues. Germline CDR1 is MGHRA and CDR2 is YSYEKL.